The 8 T cell receptor beta chains given below trace back to one sample, sequenced in a study of blood T cell repertoires in COVID-19. Measured with immunoSEQ multiplex PCR; TCRdb has only the in-frame clones, and not every one. The sample contains approximately 220,000 clones, roughly 90% of which appear only once. The sample consisted of peripheral blood. Every receptor here comes from a woman aged 50 to 60 with acute or convalescent COVID-19.

The chain is built from TRBV3-1 (or the pseudogene TRBV3-2) and TRBJ2-7; 9 bases fit TRBD2. This CDR3 spans 16 amino acids. CDR1 LGHDT and CDR2 YNNKEL come from the germline V gene (reference sequence). With 1 base clipped from V and 2 bases from J, the junction kept 6 bases outside the gene matches. CDR3 residues: CASSQVGGRVTYEQYF. The CDR3 bases are TGTGCCAGCAGCCAAGTCGGCGGGAGGGTCACCTACGAGCAGTACTTC.

This clone was seen only once. The chain carries TRBV29-1 and TRBJ2-2, with D maybe TRBD2 (5 bases). The length of the CDR3 is 13 residues. Per the germline V gene, CDR1 is SQVTM and CDR2 is ANQGSEA. The ends were cut back, 2 bases at V and 6 bases at J, with 10 bases in the middle. The CDR3 here is CSVEMRDSGELFF. The CDR3 DNA reads as TGCAGCGTTGAAATGAGGGATTCCGGGGAGCTGTTTTTT.

V usage is TRBV10-2 and J usage is TRBJ2-7; unclear D gene. This CDR3 contains 12 residues. Germline V gene data show CDR1 as WSHSY and CDR2 as SAAADI. V was cut by 5 bases and J by 4 bases, with 9 bases left in between. The CDR3, as DNA: TGCGCCAGCAGTACCCCACAGTACGAGCAGTACTTC. Translated: CASSTPQYEQYF.

The chain has TRBV7-8 and TRBJ2-1; D unclear. Trimming shortened V by 0 bases and J by 16 bases, and 10 bases separated the two germline ends. CDR1 is SGHVS, CDR2 FQNEAQ, per germline. The length of the CDR3 is 11 residues. The chain's CDR3 is CASSLAGLLFF. The CDR3 DNA is TGTGCCAGCAGCTTAGCTGGGCTTCTTTTCTTC.

The chain combines TRBV4-3 with TRBJ2-4; D possibly corresponds to TRBD2 (5 bases). V lost 0 bases, J lost 1 base, and 22 bases lay in between. Germline CDR1 LGHNA, CDR2 YSLEER. This CDR3 has 20 amino acids. The CDR3 region is CASSQEALGNIKEAKNIQYF. CDR3 nucleotides: TGCGCCAGCAGCCAAGAAGCCCTCGGGAATATAAAAGAGGCCAAAAACATTCAGTACTTC.

Only one count was recorded for this clone. The V and J genes are TRBV11-2 and TRBJ2-1; a weak D match, TRBD2 (6 bases). The germline V and J ends were trimmed by 3 bases and 4 bases, with 13 bases remaining between them. The CDR3 is made up of 15 amino acids. Per the germline V gene, CDR1 is SGHAT and CDR2 is FQNNGV. The CDR3 sequence: CASSFTAGRYNEQFF. The CDR3 DNA reads TGTGCCAGCAGCTTTACGGCGGGAAGGTACAATGAGCAGTTCTTC.

The gene calls are TRBV12-3 or TRBV12-4 and TRBJ1-2; a possible D gene is TRBD1 (5 bases). The CDR3 covers 13 residues. The V end lost 4 bases, the J end lost 10 bases, and 16 bases lay between the germline ends. CDR3 residues: CASSSLGTAHYTF. In nucleotides, the CDR3 is TGTGCCAGCAGTTCCCTCGGGACTGCCCACTACACCTTC.

The chain recombines TRBV5-1 with TRBJ2-1; 10 bases match TRBD1. The V gene end was trimmed by 2 bases and the J gene end by 8 bases; junction bases not matched to a gene: 7. Germline CDR1 is SGHRS and CDR2 is YFSETQ. CDR3 size: 15 residues. The CDR3 sequence is CASSFSGQGEYEQFF. The CDR3 DNA reads as TGCGCCAGCAGCTTCTCAGGACAGGGGGAATATGAGCAGTTCTTC.